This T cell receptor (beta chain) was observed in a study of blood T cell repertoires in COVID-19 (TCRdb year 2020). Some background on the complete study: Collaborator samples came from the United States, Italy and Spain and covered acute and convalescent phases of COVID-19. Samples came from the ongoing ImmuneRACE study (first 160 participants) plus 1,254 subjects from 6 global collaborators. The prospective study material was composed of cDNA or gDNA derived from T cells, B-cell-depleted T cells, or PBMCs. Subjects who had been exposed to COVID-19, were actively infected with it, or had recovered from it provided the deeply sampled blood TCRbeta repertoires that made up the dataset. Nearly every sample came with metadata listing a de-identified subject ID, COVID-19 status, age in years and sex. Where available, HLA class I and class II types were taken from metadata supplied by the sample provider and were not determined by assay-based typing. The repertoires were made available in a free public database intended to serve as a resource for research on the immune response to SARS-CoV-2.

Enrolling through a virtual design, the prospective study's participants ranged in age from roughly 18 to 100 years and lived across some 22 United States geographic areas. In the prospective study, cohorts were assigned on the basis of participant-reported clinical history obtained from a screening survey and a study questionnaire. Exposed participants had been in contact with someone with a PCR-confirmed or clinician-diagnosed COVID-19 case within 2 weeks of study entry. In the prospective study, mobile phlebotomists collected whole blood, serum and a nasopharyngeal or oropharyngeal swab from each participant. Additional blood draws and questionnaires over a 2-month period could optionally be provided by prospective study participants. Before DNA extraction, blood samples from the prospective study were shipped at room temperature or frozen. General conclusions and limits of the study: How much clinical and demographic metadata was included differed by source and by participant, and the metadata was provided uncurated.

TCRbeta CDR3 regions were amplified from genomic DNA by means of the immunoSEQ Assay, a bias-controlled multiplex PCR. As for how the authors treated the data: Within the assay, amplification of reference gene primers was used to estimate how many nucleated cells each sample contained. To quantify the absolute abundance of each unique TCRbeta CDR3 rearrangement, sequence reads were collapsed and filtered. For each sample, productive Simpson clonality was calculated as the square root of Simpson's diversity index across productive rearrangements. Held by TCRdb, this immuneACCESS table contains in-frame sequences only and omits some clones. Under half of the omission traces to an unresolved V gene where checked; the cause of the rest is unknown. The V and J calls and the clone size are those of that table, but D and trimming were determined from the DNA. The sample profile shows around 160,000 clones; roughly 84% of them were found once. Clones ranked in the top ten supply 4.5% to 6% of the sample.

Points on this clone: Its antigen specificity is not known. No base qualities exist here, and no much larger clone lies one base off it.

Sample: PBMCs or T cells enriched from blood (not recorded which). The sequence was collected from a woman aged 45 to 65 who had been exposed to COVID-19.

The CDR3 in this case is CASREGTGNPYGYTF. The DNA reads TGCGCCAGCAGGGAGGGGACAGGCAACCCCTATGGCTACACCTTC. The rearranged chain carries TRBV5-1 and TRBJ1-2; TRBD1 fits 8 bases in the junction. The germline V gene specifies SGHRS as CDR1 and YFSETQ as CDR2. From V the trimming removes 5 bases and from J it removes 4 bases, while the gene matches leave 10 bases of the junction unaccounted for. The CDR3, from cysteine to phenylalanine, totals 15 residues. This entry keeps only the CDR3 DNA: 45 bases, framed from base 1.